The sequence of this TCR beta chain was determined in a study of T-cell memory formation after mild COVID-19. Study-wide background: TCR clusters largely stayed donor specific.

TCRdb analysed the 5' RACE reads with MiXCR anew, one entry per CDR3 protein. This table has under 300,000 distinct CDR3 sequences, under 20% appearing once. Germline trimming cut 9 bases from V and 1 base from J; bases unmatched to any gene: 1. CDR1 and CDR2 from the germline V gene are LGHNA and YNFKEQ. The CDR3 extends over 14 amino acids. As concerns this clonotype: Its antigen is still unknown.

Findings and caveats of the study: Whereas later expanders leaned CD4+, clones contracting day 15 to 85 showed a balanced CD4/CD8 makeup. Certain responding clones were present in pre-infection memory, suggesting participation of cross-reactive memory.

The sequence came from a man between 18 and 29 years old who had mild COVID-19 (a few samples of this study predate the infection). Cell type and time point are not known. Sequenced sample: PBMCs or a T cell subset sorted from them (not recorded which). V usage is TRBV4-2 and J usage is TRBJ2-5, with 14 bases identical to TRBD2. The CDR3 nucleotides are TGTGCCAGTGGGACTAGCGGGGGCCAAGAGACCCAGTACTTC. Its protein product is CASGTSGGQETQYF.